This T cell receptor (beta chain) was captured by sequencing in a study of blood T cells in healthy people across ages. Findings of the study overall: CMV infection status of these donors was not known.

J gave up 3 bases and V 6 bases, and 11 bases lay outside the gene matches. The CDR3 is 15 residues long. A word on this clonotype: Its antigen is not identified.

Isolation yielded PBMCs, at least 7 million per sample, in every case. A sample-barcoded 5' primer and a J-beta primer mix were used in a second PCR of roughly 7 to 12 cycles. In TCRdb, the 5' RACE reads were re-called with MiXCR into one record per CDR3 protein. The data contain 1,800,000 or so distinct CDR3 sequences, 39% of them seen just once; the ten biggest clones take up 20% to 25%. V usage is TRBV12-3 or TRBV12-4 and J usage is TRBJ2-7, with TRBD1 matching 7 bases. This TCR was sampled from a human donor in good health. The sequenced sample was blood. CDR3 in amino acids: CASSLDVGQNYEQYF. CDR3 nucleotide sequence: TGTGCCAGCAGCCTTGACGTGGGACAGAACTACGAGCAGTACTTC.